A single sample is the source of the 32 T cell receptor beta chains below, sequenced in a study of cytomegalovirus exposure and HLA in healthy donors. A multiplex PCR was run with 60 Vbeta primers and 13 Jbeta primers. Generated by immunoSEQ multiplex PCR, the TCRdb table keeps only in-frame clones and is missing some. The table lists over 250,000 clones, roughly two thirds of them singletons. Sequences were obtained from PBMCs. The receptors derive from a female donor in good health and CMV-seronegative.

CDR3 coding DNA: TGTGCCAGCAGCGGGCGGGTGCGTTACAATGAGCAGTTCTTC. Amino acids: CASSGRVRYNEQFF. The rearrangement links TRBV5-8 to TRBJ2-1; D is possibly TRBD2 (5 bases). V dropped 4 bases and J dropped 4 bases, with 12 bases sitting between them. CDR3 length: 14 residues. Looked up from germline, CDR1 is SGHTS and CDR2 is YDEGEE.

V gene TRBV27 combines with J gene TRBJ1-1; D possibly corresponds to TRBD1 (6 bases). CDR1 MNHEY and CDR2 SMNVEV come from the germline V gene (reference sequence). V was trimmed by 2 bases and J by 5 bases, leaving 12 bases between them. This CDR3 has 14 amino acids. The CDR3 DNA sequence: TGTGCCAGCAGTTTAGGGGCAGGGGTTACTGAAGCTTTCTTT. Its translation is CASSLGAGVTEAFF.

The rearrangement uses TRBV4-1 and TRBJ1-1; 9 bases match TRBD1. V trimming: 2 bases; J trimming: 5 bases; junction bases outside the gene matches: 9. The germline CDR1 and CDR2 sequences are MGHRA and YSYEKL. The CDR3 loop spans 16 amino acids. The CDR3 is CASSQREGTGTTEAFF. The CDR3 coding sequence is TGCGCCAGCAGCCAACGGGAAGGGACAGGGACTACTGAAGCTTTCTTT.

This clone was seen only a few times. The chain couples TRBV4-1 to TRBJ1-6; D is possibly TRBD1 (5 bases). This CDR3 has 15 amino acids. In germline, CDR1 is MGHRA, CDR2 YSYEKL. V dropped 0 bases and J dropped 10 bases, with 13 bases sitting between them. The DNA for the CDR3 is TGCGCCAGCAGCCAAGATCCTGGTCAGGGATCACCCCTCCACTTT. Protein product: CASSQDPGQGSPLHF.

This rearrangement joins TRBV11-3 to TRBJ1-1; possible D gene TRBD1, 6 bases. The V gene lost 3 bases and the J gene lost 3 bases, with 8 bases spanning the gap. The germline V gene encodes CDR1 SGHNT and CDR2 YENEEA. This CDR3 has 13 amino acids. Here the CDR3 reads CASSFYRDTEAFF. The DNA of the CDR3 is TGTGCCAGCAGCTTCTACAGGGACACTGAAGCTTTCTTT.

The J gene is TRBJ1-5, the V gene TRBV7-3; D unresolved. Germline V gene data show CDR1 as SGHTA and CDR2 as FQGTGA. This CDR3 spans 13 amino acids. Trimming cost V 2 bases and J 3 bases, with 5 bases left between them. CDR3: CASSLHPNQPQHF. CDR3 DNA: TGTGCCAGCAGCTTACATCCCAATCAGCCCCAGCATTTT.

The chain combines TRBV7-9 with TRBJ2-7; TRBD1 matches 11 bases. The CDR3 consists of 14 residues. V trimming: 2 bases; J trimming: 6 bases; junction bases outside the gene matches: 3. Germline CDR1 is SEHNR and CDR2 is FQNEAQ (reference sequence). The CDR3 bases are TGTGCCAGCAGCTTATTGGGACAGGGGGTCGAGCAGTACTTC. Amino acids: CASSLLGQGVEQYF.

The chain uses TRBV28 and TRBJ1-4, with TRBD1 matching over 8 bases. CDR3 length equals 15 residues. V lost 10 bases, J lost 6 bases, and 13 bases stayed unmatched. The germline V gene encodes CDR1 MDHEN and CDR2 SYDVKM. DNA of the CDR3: TGTGCCACGCAGAGATCCGGGACAGGAGATGAAAAACTGTTTTTT. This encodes CATQRSGTGDEKLFF.

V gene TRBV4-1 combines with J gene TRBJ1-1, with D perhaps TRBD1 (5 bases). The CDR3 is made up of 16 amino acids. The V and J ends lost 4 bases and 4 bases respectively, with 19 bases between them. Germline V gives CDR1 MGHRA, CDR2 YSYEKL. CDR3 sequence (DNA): TGCGCCAGCAGCCGAACTCCCGGGGGGGTCGGCACTGAAGCTTTCTTT. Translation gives CASSRTPGGVGTEAFF.

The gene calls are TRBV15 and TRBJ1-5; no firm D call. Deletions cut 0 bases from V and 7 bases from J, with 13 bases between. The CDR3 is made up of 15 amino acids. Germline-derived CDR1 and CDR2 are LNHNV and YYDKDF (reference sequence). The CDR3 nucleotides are TGTGCCACCAGCAGAGAGAGGGTCGGCGGGCAGCCCCAGCATTTT. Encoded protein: CATSRERVGGQPQHF. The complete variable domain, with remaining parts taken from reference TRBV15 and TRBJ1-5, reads DAMVIQNPRYQVTQFGKPVTLSCSQTLNHNVMYWYQQKSSQAPKLLFHYYDKDFNNEADTPDNFQSRRPNTSFCFLDIRSPGLGDTAMYLCATSRERVGGQPQHFGDGTRLSIL.

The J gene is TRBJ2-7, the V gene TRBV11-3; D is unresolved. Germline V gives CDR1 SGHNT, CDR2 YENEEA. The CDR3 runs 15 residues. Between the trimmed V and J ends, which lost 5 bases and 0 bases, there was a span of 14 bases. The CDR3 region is CASSRRVLASYEQYF. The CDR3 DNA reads TGTGCCAGCAGCCGCCGGGTCCTGGCCTCCTACGAGCAGTACTTC.

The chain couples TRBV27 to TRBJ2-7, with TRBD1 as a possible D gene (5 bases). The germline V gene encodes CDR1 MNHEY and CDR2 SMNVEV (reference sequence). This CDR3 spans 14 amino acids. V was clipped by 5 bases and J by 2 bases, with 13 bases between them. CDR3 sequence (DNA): TGTGCCAGCAGTCGTCCTGACAGAGCCTACGAGCAGTACTTC. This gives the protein CASSRPDRAYEQYF.

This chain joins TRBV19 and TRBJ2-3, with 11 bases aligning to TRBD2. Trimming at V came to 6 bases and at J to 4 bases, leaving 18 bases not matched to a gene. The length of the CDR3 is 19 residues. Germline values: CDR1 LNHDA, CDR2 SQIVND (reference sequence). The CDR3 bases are TGTGCCAGTAGATCTCTTCCCCCCACTAGCGGGAGTTACGCAGATACGCAGTATTTT. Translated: CASRSLPPTSGSYADTQYF.

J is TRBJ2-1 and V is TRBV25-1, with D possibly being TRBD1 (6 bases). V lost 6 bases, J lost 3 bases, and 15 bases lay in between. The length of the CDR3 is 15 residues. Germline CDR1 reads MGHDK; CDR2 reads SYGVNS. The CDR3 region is CASSEGRQVYNEQFF. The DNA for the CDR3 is TGTGCCAGCAGCGAAGGCAGACAGGTCTACAATGAGCAGTTCTTC.

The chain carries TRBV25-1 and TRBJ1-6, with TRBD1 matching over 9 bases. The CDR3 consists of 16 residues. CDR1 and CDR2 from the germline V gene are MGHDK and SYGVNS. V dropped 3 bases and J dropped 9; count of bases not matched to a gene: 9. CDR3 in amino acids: CASSDTTTGGSSPLHF. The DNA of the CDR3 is TGTGCCAGCAGTGACACTACGACAGGGGGGAGTTCACCCCTCCACTTT. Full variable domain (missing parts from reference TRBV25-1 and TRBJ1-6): EADIYQTPRYLVIGTGKKITLECSQTMGHDKMYWYQQDPGMELHLIHYSYGVNSTEKGDLSSESTVSRIRTEHFPLTLESARPSHTSQYLCASSDTTTGGSSPLHFGNGTRLTVT.

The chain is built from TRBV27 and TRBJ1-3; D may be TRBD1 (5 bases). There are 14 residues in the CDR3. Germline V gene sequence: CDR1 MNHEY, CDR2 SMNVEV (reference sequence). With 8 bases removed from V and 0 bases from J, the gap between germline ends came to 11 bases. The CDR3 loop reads CASRAGASGNTIYF. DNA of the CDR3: TGTGCCAGCCGAGCTGGGGCCTCTGGAAACACCATATATTTT.

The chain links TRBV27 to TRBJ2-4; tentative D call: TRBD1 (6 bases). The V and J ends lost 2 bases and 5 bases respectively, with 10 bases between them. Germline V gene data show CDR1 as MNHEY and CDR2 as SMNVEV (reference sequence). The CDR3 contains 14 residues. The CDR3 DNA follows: TGTGCCAGCAGTTTACTCAGGGGTGAAAACATTCAGTACTTC. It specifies CASSLLRGENIQYF.

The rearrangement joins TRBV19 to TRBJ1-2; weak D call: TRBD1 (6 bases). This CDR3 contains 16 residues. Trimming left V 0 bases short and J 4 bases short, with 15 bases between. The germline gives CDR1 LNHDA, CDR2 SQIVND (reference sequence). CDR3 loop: CASSIDPYDRSYGYTF. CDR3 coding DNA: TGTGCCAGTAGTATAGATCCTTACGACAGGAGCTATGGCTACACCTTC.

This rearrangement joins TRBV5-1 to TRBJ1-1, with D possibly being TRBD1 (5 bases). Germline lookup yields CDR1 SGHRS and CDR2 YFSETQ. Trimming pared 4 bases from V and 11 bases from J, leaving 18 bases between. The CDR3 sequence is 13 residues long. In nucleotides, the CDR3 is TGCGCCAGCAGCCCGGAGGTGGGACTGAGGGCTTTCTTT. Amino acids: CASSPEVGLRAFF. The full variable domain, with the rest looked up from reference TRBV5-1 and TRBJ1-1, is KAGVTQTPRYLIKTRGQQVTLSCSPISGHRSVSWYQQTPGQGLQFLFEYFSETQRNKGNFPGRFSGRQFSNSRSEMNVSTLELGDSALYLCASSPEVGLRAFFGQGTRLTVV.

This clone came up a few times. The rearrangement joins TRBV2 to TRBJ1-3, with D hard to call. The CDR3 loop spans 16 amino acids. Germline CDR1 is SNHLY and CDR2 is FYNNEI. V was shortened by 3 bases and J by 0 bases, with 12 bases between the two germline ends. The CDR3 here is CASSESLAVSGNTIYF. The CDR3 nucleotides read TGTGCCAGCAGTGAGTCCTTGGCGGTCTCTGGAAACACCATATATTTT.

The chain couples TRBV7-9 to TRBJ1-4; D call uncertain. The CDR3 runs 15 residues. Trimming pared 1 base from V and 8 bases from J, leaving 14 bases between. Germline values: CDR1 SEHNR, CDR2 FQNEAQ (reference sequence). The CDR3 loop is CASSLDLEGSEKLFF. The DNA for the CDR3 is TGTGCCAGCAGCTTAGACCTGGAGGGAAGCGAAAAACTGTTTTTT. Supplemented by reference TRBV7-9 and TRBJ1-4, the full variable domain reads DTGVSQNPRHKITKRGQNVTFRCDPISEHNRLYWYRQTLGQGPEFLTYFQNEAQLEKSRLLSDRFSAERPKGSFSTLEIQRTEQGDSAMYLCASSLDLEGSEKLFFGSGTQLSVL.

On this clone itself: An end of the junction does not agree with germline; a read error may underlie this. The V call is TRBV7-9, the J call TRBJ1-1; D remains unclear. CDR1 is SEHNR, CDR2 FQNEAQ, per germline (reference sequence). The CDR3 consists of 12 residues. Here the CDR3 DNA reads TGTTCCAGCAGCTTCGCAGATACTGAAGCTTTCTTT. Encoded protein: CSSSFADTEAFF.

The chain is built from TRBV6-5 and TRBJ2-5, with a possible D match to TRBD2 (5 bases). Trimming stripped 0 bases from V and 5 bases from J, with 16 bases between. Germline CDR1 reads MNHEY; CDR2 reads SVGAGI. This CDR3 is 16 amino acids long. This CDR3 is CASSYSPGRRGETQYF. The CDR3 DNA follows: TGTGCCAGCAGTTACTCGCCCGGACGACGAGGGGAGACCCAGTACTTC.

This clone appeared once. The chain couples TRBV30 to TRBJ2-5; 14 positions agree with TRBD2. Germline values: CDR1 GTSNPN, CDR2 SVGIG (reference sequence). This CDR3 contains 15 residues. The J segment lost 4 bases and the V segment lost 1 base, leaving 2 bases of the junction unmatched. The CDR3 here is CAWSAGTSGRETQYF. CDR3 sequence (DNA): TGTGCCTGGAGTGCCGGGACTAGCGGGAGAGAGACCCAGTACTTC.

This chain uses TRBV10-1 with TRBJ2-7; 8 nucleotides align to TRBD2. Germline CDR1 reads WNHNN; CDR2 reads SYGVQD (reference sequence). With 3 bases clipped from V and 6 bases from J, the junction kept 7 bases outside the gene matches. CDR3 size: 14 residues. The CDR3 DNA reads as TGCGCCAGCAGTGAATCCGGGAGGGCCGGCGAGCAGTACTTC. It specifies CASSESGRAGEQYF.

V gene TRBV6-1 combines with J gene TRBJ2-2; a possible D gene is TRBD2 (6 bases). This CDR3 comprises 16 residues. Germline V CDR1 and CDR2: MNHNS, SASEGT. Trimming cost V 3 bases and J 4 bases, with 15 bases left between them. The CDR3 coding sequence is TGTGCCAGCAGTGAGGTAGCGGAGGTCGGCACCGGGGAGCTGTTTTTT. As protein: CASSEVAEVGTGELFF.

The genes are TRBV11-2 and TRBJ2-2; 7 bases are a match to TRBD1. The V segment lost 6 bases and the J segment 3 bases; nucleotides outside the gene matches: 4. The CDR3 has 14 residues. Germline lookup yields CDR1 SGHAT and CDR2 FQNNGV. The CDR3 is CASRQGQHTGELFF. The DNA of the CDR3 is TGTGCCAGCAGACAGGGACAGCACACCGGGGAGCTGTTTTTT.

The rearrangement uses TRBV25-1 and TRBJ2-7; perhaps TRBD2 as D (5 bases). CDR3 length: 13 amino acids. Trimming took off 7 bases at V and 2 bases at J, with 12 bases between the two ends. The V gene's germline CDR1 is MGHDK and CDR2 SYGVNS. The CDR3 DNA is TGTGCCAGCACGAGGGCTTCCACCTACGAGCAGTACTTC. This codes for CASTRASTYEQYF.

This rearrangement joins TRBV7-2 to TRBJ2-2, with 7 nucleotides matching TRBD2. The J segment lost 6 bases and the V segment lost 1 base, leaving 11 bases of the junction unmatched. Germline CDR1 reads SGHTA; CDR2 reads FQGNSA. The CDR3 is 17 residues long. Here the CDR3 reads CASSLDWASGLSGELFF. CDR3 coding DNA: TGTGCCAGCAGCTTAGACTGGGCTAGCGGTTTGTCCGGGGAGCTGTTTTTT.

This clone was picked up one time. This chain's CDR3 is CASSVATNTEAFF. The DNA for the CDR3 is TGTGCCAGCAGCGTGGCAACGAACACTGAAGCTTTCTTT. This chain connects TRBV6-4 to TRBJ1-1; D uncertain. CDR3 length equals 13 residues. V gave up 6 bases and J gave up 1 base, with 9 bases separating them. Germline V gene data show CDR1 as MRHNA and CDR2 as SNTAGT.

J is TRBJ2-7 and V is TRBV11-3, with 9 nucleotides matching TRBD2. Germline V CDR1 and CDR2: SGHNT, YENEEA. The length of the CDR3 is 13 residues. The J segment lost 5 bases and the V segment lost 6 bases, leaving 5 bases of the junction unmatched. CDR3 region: CASSVAGANEQYF. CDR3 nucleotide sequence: TGTGCCAGCAGTGTAGCGGGAGCCAACGAGCAGTACTTC.

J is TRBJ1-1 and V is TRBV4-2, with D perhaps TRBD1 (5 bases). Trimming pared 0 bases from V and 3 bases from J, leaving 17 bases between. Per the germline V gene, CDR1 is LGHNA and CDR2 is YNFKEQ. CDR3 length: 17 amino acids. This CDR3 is CASSQEAIRVGDTEAFF. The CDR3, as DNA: TGTGCCAGCAGCCAAGAAGCAATTAGGGTAGGGGACACTGAAGCTTTCTTT.